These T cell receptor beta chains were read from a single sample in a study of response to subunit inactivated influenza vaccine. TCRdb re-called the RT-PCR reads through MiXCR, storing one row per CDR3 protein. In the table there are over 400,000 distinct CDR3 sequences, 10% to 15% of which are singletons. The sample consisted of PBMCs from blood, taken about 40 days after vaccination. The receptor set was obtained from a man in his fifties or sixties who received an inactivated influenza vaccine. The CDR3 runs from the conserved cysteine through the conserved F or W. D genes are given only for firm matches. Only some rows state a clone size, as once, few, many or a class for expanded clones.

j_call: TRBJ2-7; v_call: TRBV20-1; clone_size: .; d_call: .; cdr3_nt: TGCAGTGCTAGGGGGCAGGAAGGGGTTTATTACGAGCAGTACTTC; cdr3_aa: CSARGQEGVYYEQYF
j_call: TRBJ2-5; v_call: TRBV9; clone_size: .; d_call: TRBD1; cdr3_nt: TGTGCCAGCAAAAAAGGGACAGAAGAGACCCAGTACTTC; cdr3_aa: CASKKGTEETQYF
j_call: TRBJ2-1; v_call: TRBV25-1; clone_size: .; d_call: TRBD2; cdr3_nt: TGTGCCAGCAGTGAATTTTTCGGACTAGCGGGAGTTCACAATGAGCAGTTCTTC; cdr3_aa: CASSEFFGLAGVHNEQFF
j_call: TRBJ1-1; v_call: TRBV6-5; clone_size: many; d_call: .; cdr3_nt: TGTGCCAGCAGTTACCTGCCACATGGAATGAACACTGAAGCTTTCTTT; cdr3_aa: CASSYLPHGMNTEAFF
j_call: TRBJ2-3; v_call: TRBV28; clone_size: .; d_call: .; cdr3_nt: TGTGCCAGCAGCAGGGTAACCCTTTCCACAGATACGCAGTATTTT; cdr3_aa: CASSRVTLSTDTQYF
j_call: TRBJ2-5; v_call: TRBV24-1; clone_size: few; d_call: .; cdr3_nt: TGTGCCACCAGTGACCCCGGCCGGACACCCTCTCCCCAGTACTTC; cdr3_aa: CATSDPGRTPSPQYF
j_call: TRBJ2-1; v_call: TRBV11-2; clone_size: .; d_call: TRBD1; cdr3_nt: TGTGCCAGCACCGGACAGGGTTACAATGAGCAGTTCTTC; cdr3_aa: CASTGQGYNEQFF
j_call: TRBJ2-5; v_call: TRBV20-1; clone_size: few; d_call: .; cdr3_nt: TGCAGTGCTAGAAGAGGGGTTACGGAGACCCAGTACTTC; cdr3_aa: CSARRGVTETQYF
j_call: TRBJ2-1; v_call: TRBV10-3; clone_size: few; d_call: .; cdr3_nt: TGTGCCACCTCCGGGACCGCAAATGAGCAGTTCTTC; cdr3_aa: CATSGTANEQFF
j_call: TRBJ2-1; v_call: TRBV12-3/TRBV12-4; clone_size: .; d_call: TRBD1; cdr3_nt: TGTGCCAGCAGTTCCGGGACAGCTTCCTACAATGAGCAGTTCTTC; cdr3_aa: CASSSGTASYNEQFF
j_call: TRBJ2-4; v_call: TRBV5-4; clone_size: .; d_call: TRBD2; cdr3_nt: TGTGCCAGCAGCCCCGGGGGGGGTAGAGAAAACATTCAGTACTTC; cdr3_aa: CASSPGGGRENIQYF
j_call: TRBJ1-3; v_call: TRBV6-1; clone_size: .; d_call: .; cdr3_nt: TGTGCCAGCAGTAGGGTGTTGGCCCTCATAAGCTCTGGAAACACCATATATTTT; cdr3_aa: CASSRVLALISSGNTIYF
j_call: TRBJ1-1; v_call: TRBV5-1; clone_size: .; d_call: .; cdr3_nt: TGCGCCAGCAGCTTGAATGGGGGAGCGAACACTGAAGCTTTCTTT; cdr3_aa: CASSLNGGANTEAFF
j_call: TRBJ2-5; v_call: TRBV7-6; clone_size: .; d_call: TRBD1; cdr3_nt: TGTGCCAGCAGCATCGGAAGACAGGGAATCGAAGAGACCCAGTACTTC; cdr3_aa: CASSIGRQGIEETQYF
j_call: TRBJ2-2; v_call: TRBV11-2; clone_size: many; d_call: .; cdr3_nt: TGTGCCAGCAGGCTTGGGTCCGACACCGGGGAGCTGTTTTTT; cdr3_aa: CASRLGSDTGELFF
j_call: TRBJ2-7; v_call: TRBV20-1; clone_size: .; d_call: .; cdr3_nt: TGCAGTGCTAGACCTAGCGACCTCTACGAGCAGTACTTC; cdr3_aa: CSARPSDLYEQYF
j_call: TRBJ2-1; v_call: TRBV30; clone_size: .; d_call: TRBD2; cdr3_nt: TGTGCCTGGAGTGTAGTTAGCGGGGCAAACTACAATGAGCAGTTCTTC; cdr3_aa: CAWSVVSGANYNEQFF
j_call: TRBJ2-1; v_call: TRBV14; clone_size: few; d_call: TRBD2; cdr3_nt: TGTGCCAGCAGCCAACTAGCGGGGGGGCTTCGCAATGAGCAGTTCTTC; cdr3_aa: CASSQLAGGLRNEQFF
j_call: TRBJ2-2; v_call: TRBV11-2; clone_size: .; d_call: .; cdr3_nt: TGTGCCAGCAGCTTTGCGATGTCCACCGGGGAGCTGTTTTTT; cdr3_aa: CASSFAMSTGELFF
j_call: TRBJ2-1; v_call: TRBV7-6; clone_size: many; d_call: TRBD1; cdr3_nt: TGTGCCAGCAGCCCAATCGGGGTGACAGGGCACGATGAGCAGTTCTTC; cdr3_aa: CASSPIGVTGHDEQFF
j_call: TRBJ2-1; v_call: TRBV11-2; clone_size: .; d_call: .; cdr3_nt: TGTGCCAGCAGCACAGCTTATGGCTCCTACAATGAGCAGTTCTTC; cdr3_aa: CASSTAYGSYNEQFF
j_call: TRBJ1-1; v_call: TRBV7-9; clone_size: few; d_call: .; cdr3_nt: TGTGCCAGCAACGACATGAACACTGAAGCTTTCTTT; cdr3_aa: CASNDMNTEAFF
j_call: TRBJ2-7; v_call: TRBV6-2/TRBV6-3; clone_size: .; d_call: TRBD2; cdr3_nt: TGTGCCAGCAGTTACTCTCTGAGCAGACCAACCCATAGCGGGAGCTCCTACGAGCAGTACTTC; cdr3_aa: CASSYSLSRPTHSGSSYEQYF
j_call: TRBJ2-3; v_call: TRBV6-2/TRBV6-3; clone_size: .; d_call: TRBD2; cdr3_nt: TGTGCCAGCAGTCTCCTCGAGCGGGATATATCTAGCACAGATACGCAGTATTTT; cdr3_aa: CASSLLERDISSTDTQYF
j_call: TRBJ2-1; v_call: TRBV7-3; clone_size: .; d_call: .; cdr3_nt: TGTGCCAGCAGCTTAATCGGCAGCTACAATGAGCAGTTCTTC; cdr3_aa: CASSLIGSYNEQFF
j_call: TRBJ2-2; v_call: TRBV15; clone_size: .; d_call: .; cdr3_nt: TGTGCCACCAGCTCTTCCCGCAGGGTTGGCGGGGAGCTGTTTTTT; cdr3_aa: CATSSSRRVGGELFF
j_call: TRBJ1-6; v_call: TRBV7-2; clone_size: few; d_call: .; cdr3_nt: TGTGCCAGCAGCTTCCTGGAATCACCCCTCCACTTT; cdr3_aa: CASSFLESPLHF
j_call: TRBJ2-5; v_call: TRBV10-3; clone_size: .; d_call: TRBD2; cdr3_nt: TGTGCCATCAGTGAGGGGACTAGCGGGAGCAAAGAGACCCAGTACTTC; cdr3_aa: CAISEGTSGSKETQYF
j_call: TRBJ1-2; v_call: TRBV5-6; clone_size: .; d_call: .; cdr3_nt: TGTGCCGCAGGACGAGGGACGGATCGGCGCTACACCTTC; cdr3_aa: CAAGRGTDRRYTF
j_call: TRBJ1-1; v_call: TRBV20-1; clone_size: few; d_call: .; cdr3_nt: TGCAGTGCTAGCTGGTCGAACACTGAAGCTTTCTTT; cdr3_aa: CSASWSNTEAFF
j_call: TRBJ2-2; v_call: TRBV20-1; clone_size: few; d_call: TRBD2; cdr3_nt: TGCAGTGCTAGAGATCTCGGGAGGGCCGACGGGGAGCTGTTTTTT; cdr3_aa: CSARDLGRADGELFF
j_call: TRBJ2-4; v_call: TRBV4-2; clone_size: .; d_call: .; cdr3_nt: TGTGCCAGCAGCCAAGGGAGGGGACCCGGAGAAAACATTCAGTACTTC; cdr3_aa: CASSQGRGPGENIQYF
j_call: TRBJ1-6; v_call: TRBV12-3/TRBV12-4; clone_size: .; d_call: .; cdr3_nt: TGTGCCAGCAGTTTTCAAGGGGATTCACCCCTCCACTTT; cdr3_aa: CASSFQGDSPLHF
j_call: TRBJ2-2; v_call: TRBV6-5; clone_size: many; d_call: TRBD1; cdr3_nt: TGTGCCAGCAGTTACTCGGACAGGGGGGAGCTGTTTTTT; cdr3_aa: CASSYSDRGELFF
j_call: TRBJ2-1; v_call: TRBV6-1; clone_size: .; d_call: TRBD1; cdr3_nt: TGTGCCAGCAGTGCCGGAGGGACAGGGGTCGTTAGGACCACAACCTACAATGAGCAGTTCTTC; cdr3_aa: CASSAGGTGVVRTTTYNEQFF
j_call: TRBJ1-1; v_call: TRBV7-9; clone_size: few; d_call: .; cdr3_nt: TGTGCCAGCAGCGTGGACGGGGCCACTGAAGCTTTCTTT; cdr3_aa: CASSVDGATEAFF
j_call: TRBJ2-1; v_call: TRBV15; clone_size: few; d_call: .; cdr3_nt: TGTGCCACCAGGGACTCCCTTTACAATGAGCAGTTCTTC; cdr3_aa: CATRDSLYNEQFF
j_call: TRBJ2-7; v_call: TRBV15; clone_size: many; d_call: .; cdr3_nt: TGTGCCACCAGCACCCGTCCCTACGAGCAGTACTTC; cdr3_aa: CATSTRPYEQYF
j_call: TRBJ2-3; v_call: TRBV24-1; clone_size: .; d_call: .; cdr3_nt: TGTGCCACCAGTGGGCTCGGAGCGGGCACAGATACGCAGTATTTT; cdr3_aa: CATSGLGAGTDTQYF
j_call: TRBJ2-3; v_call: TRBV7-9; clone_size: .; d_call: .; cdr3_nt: TGTGCCAGCATGGCGGGGTACATGGATACGCAGTATTTT; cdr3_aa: CASMAGYMDTQYF
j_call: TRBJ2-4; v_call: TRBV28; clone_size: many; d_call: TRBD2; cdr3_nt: TGTGCCAGCGCTAGCGGGAGGCACATAACCATTCAGTACTTC; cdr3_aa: CASASGRHITIQYF
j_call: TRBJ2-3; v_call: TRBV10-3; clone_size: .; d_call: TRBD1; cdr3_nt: TGTGCCATCAGTGACCGGGGTTCTGGGACAGTCACAGATACGCAGTATTTT; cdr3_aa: CAISDRGSGTVTDTQYF
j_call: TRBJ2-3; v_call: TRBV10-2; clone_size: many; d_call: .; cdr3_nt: TGCGCCAGCAAGTGGGGACATAGCACAGATACGCAGTATTTT; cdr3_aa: CASKWGHSTDTQYF
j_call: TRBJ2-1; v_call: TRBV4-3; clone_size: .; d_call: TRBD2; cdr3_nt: TGCGCCAGCAGCCAGCGGGGGGGCCAGGATGAGCAGTTCTTC; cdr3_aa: CASSQRGGQDEQFF
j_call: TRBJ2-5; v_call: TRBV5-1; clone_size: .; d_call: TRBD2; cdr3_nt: TGCGCCAGCAGCTTGGCCGTGGTAGCGGGAGTAGGAGAGACCCAGTACTTC; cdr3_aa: CASSLAVVAGVGETQYF
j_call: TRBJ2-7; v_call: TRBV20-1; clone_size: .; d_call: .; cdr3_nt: TGCAGTGCATATGACTACGACCTCTCCTACGAGCAGTACTTC; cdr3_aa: CSAYDYDLSYEQYF
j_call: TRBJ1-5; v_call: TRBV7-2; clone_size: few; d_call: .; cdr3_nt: TGTGCCAGCAGCCCGACTCCGGACGGGAATCAGCCCCAGCATTTT; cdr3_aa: CASSPTPDGNQPQHF
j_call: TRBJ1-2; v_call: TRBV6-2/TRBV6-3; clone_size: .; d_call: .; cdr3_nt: TGTGCCAGCAGTAACCAAGGACCGAATCATGGCTACACCTTC; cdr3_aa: CASSNQGPNHGYTF
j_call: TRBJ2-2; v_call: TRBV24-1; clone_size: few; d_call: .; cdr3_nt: TGTGCCACCACTGAGGGCGGGGAGCTGTTTTTT; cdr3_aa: CATTEGGELFF
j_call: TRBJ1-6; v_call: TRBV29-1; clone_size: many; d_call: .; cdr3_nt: TGCAGCGTTCAAGAGGGGGCCTATAATTCACCCCTCCACTTT; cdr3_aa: CSVQEGAYNSPLHF
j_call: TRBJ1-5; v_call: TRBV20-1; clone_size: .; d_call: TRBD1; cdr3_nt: TGCAGTGCTAGGGGACAGGGCGAGAATCAGCCCCAGCATTTT; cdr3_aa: CSARGQGENQPQHF
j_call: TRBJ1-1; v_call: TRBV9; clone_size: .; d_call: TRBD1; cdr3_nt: TGTGCCAGCAGCGTAGGGCAGGGGGCGCGAGATGCTTTCTTT; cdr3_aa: CASSVGQGARDAFF
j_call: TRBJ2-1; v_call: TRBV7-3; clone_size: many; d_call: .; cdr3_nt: TGTGCCAGCAGCTCCCAGAGGGACAATGAGCAGTTCTTC; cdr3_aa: CASSSQRDNEQFF
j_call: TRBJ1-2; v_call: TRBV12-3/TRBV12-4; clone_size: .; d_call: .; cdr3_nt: TGTGCCAGCAGTTTTTTTAGAGGGGGAAACTTTGGCTACACCTTC; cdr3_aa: CASSFFRGGNFGYTF
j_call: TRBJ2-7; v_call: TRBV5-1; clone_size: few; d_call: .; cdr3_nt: TGCGCCAGCGGCAACATGGAGGGCGCAGGACACGAGCAGTACTTC; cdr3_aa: CASGNMEGAGHEQYF